This T cell receptor (beta chain) is drawn from a study of T cell responses to AZD1222 COVID-19 vaccine. Whole-study results and caveats: Repertoires were sampled only after the peak T cell response. Clonal diversity was possibly underestimated, and the donors were mostly white British, with more females. Spike was spanned by vaccine-associated CD4 TCRs, which were dominant at 160-218 and 743-854.

On this clone: What it binds is not known.

The V end was cut by 6 bases, the J end by 3 bases, with 12 bases between. This CDR3 comprises 13 residues. CDR1 and CDR2 from the germline V gene are SQVTM and ANQGSEA. The protocol was immunoSEQ multiplex PCR, while the TCRdb copy is restricted to in-frame clones and leaves out a portion. Of 120,000 or so clones listed, around 90% are singletons. The material was peripheral blood, obtained on day 0 of AZD1222 vaccination. The J gene is TRBJ1-3, the V gene TRBV29-1, with D maybe TRBD1 (5 bases). This TCR came from an adult in good health. The CDR3 DNA reads as TGCAGCGTCTACGGGACTAATGGAAACACCATATATTTT. This sequence encodes CSVYGTNGNTIYF.